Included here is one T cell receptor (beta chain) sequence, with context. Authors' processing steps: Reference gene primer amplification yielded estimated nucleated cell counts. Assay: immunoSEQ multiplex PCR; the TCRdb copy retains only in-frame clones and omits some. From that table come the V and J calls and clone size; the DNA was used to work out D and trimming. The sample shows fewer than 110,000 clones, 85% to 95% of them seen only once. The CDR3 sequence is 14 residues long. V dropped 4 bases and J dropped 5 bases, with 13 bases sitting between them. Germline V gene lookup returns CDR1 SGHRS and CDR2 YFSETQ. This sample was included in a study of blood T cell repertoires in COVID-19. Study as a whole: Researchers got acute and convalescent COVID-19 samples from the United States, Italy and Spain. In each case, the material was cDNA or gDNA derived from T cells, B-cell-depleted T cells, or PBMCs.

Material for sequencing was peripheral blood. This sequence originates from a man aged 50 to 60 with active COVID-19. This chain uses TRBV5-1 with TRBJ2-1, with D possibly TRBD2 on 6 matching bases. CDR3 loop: CASSGGSSDNEQFF. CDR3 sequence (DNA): TGCGCCAGCAGCGGGGGTTCTAGCGACAATGAGCAGTTCTTC.